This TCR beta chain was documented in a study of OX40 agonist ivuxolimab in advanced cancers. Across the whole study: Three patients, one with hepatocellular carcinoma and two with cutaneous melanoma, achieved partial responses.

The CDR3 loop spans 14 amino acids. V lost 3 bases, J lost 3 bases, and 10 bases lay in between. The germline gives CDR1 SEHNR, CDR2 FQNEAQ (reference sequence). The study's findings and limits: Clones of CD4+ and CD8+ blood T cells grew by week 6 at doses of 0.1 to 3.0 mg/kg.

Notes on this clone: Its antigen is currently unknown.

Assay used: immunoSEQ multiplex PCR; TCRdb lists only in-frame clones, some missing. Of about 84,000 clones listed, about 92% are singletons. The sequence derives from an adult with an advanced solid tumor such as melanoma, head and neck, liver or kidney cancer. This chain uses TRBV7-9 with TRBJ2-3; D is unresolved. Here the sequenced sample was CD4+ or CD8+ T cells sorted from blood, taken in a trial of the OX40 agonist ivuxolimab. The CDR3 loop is CASSLKTSTDTQYF. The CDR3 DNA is TGTGCCAGCAGCTTGAAAACCAGTACAGATACGCAGTATTTT.